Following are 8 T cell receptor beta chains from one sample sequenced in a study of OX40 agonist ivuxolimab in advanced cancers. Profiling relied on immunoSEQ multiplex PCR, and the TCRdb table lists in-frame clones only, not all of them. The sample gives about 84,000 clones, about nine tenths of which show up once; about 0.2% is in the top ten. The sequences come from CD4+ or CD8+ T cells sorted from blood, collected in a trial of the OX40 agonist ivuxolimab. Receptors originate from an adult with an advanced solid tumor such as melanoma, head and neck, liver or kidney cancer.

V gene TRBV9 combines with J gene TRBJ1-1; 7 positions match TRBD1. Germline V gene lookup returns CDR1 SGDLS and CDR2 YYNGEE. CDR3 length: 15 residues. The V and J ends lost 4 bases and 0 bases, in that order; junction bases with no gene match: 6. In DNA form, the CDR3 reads TGTGCCAGCAGCTTCGGACAGGCTATGAACACTGAAGCTTTCTTT. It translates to CASSFGQAMNTEAFF.

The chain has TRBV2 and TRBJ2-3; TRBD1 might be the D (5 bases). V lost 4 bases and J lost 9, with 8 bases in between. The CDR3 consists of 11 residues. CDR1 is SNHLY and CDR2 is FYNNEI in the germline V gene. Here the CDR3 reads CASSVGATQYF. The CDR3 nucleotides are TGTGCCAGCAGTGTTGGGGCAACGCAGTATTTT.

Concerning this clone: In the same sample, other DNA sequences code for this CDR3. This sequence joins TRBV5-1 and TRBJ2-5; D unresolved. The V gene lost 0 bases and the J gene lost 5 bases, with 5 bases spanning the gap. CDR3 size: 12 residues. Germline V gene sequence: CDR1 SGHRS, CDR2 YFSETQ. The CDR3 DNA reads TGCGCCAGCAGCTTGGATCGGGAGACCCAGTACTTC. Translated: CASSLDRETQYF. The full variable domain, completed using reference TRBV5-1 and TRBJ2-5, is KAGVTQTPRYLIKTRGQQVTLSCSPISGHRSVSWYQQTPGQGLQFLFEYFSETQRNKGNFPGRFSGRQFSNSRSEMNVSTLELGDSALYLCASSLDRETQYFGPGTRLLVL.

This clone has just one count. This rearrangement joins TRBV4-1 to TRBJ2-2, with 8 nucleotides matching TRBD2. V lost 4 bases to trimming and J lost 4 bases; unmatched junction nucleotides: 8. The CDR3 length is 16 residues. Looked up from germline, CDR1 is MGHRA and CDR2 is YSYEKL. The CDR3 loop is CASSPQRGPVTGELFF. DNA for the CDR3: TGCGCCAGCAGCCCGCAGCGGGGGCCCGTCACCGGGGAGCTGTTTTTT.

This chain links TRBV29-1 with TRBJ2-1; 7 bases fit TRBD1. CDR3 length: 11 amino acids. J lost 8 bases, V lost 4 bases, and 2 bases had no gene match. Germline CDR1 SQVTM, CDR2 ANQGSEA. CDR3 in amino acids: CSVVQGYEQFF. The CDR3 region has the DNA TGCAGCGTTGTACAGGGGTATGAGCAGTTCTTC.

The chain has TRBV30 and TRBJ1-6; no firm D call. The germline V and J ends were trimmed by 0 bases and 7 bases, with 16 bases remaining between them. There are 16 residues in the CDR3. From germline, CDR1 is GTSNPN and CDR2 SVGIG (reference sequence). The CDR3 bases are TGTGCCTGGAGTGTCTTCGGCGGCGGGGTCAATTCACCCCTCCACTTT. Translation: CAWSVFGGGVNSPLHF.

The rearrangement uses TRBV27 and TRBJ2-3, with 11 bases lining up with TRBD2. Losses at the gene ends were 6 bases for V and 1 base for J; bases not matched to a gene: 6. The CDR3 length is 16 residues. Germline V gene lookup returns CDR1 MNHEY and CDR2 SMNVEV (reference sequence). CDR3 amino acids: CASRLQGLAGTDTQYF. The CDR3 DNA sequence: TGTGCCAGCAGACTCCAGGGACTAGCGGGCACAGATACGCAGTATTTT.

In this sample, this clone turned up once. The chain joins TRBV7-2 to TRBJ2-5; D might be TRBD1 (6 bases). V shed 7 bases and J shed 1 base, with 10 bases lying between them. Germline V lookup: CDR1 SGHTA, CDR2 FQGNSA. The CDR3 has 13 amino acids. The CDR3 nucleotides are TGTGCCAGCAACAACAGGGCCCAAGAGACCCAGTACTTC. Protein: CASNNRAQETQYF.